The TCR beta chain described here comes from a study of PD-1 blockade in classical Hodgkin lymphoma. This clone was seen more than once but under ten times. Documented time point: cycle 4 day 1 (C4D1), after more than five weeks of nivolumab. Exposure to brentuximab vedotin varied, and each patient had relapsed following autologous stem cell transplantation. The CDR3 length is 14 residues. V lost 4 bases and J lost 7, with 17 bases in between. Germline V lookup: CDR1 SGHVS, CDR2 FNYEAQ. Assay: immunoSEQ multiplex PCR; the TCRdb copy retains only in-frame clones and omits some. The table shows approximately 90,000 clones, with 83% occurring only once.

This sequence was found in a human donor with classical Hodgkin lymphoma. The rearrangement joins TRBV7-6 to TRBJ2-7, with D possibly being TRBD2 (6 bases). Sequencing was performed on peripheral blood mononuclear cells (PBMCs), taken before the fourth cycle of nivolumab. The CDR3 protein is CASSSGTGPREQYF. The CDR3 nucleotides read TGTGCCAGCAGCTCCGGGACTGGTCCTCGGGAGCAGTACTTC.